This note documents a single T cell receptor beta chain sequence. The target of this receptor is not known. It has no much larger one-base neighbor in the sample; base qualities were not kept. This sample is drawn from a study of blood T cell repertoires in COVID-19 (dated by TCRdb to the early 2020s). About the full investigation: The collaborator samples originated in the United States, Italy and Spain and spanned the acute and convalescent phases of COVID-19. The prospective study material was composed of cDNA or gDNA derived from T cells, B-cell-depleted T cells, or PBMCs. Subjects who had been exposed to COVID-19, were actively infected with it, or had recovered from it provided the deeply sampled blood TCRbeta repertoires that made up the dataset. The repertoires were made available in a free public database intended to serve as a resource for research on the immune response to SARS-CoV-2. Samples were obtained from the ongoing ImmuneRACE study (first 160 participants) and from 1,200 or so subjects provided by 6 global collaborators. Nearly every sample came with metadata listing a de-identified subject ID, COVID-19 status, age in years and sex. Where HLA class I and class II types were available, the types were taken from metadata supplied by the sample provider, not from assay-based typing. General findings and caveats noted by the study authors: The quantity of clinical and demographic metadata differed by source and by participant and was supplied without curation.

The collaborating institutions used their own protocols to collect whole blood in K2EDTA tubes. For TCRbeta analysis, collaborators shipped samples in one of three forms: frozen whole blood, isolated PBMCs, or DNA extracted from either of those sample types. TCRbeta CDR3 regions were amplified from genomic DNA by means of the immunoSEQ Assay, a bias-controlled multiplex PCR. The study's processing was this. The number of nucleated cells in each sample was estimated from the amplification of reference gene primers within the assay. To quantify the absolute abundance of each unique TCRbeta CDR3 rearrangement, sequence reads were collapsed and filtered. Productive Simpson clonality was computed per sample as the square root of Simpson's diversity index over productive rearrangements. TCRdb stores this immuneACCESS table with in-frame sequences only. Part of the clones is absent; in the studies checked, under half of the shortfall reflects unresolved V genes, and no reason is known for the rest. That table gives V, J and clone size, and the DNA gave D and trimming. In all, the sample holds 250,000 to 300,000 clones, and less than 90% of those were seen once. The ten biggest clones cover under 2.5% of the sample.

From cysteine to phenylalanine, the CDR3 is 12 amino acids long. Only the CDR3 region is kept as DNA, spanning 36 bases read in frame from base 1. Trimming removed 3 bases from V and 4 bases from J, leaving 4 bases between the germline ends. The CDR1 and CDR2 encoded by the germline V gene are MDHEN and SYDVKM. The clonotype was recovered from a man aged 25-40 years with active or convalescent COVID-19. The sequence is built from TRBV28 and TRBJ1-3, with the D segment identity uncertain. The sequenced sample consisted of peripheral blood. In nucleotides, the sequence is TGTGCCAGCAGTTTCTTGGGAAACACCATATATTTT. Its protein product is CASSFLGNTIYF.